The rows below give T cell receptor beta chains drawn from one sample of a study of cytomegalovirus exposure and HLA in healthy donors. Method: immunoSEQ multiplex PCR; TCRdb's copy keeps in-frame clones and lacks some. Of 170,000 or so clones in the sample, roughly 80% were seen once. The sequencing sample was made of PBMCs. The source is a woman between 18 and 29 years old in good health and CMV-seropositive. CDR3s include the opening cysteine and the closing phenylalanine or tryptophan. The D gene is left open where the match is weak. Clone size is not always given. Where it is, it says once, few, many or a class for expanded clones.

>TRBJ2-1|TRBV4-3|.|.
CASSQDLLVGNEQFF
TGCGCCAGCAGCCAAGATCTCCTAGTGGGCAATGAGCAGTTCTTC
>TRBJ2-3|TRBV29-1|.|TRBD2
CSVSSGLAGGTDTQYF
TGCAGCGTCTCTTCGGGACTAGCGGGGGGAACAGATACGCAGTATTTT
>TRBJ2-5|TRBV2|.|.
CATKRTAQETQYF
TGTGCCACAAAAAGGACAGCTCAAGAGACCCAGTACTTC
>TRBJ2-7|TRBV4-3|.|TRBD1
CASSQGTGTYEQYF
TGCGCCAGCAGCCAAGGGACAGGTACCTACGAGCAGTACTTC
>TRBJ1-1|TRBV5-1|.|TRBD1
CASSVDRGAEAFF
TGCGCCAGCAGCGTAGACAGGGGAGCTGAAGCTTTCTTT
>TRBJ2-3|TRBV7-6|.|.
CASSLARADTQYF
TGTGCCAGCAGCTTAGCCCGAGCGGATACGCAGTATTTT
>TRBJ2-7|TRBV10-1|.|TRBD2
CASSNAGTSGGTILYEQYF
TGCGCCAGCAGTAACGCCGGGACTAGCGGGGGAACTATTCTGTACGAGCAGTACTTC
>TRBJ2-3|TRBV7-6|.|.
CASSGTGYSTDTQYF
TGTGCCAGCAGCGGTACAGGGTATAGCACAGATACGCAGTATTTT
>TRBJ1-5|TRBV19|few|TRBD1
CASSAKQGAYSNQPQHF
TGTGCCAGTAGTGCAAAACAGGGGGCCTATAGCAATCAGCCCCAGCATTTT
>TRBJ2-7|TRBV11-3|.|.
CASSLGGHEQYF
TGTGCCAGCAGCTTAGGCGGGCACGAGCAGTACTTC
>TRBJ2-5|TRBV5-1|few|TRBD2
CASSSGLAGQETQYF
TGCGCCAGCAGCTCCGGACTAGCGGGCCAAGAGACCCAGTACTTC
>TRBJ2-7|TRBV4-3|few|TRBD1
CASSPATDRVHEQYF
TGCGCCAGCAGCCCCGCGACGGACAGGGTCCACGAGCAGTACTTC
>TRBJ1-2|TRBV19|.|TRBD1
CASSPGQAANGYTF
TGTGCCAGTAGCCCGGGACAGGCCGCTAATGGCTACACCTTC
>TRBJ1-1|TRBV6-1|.|.
CASSGNDNTEAFF
TGTGCCAGCAGCGGGAACGATAACACTGAAGCTTTCTTT
>TRBJ2-3|TRBV6-6|.|TRBD2
CATIQPAGDTDTQYF
TGTGCCACTATACAGCCAGCGGGGGACACAGATACGCAGTATTTT
>TRBJ2-5|TRBV5-1|.|TRBD1
CASSLTGGGETQYF
TGCGCCAGCAGCCTAACAGGGGGCGGGGAGACCCAGTACTTC
>TRBJ2-1|TRBV9|.|.
CASSGGGNGEQFF
TGTGCCAGCAGCGGGGGAGGAAACGGTGAGCAGTTCTTC
>TRBJ2-7|TRBV10-1|.|TRBD1
CASSGVGTGKQYF
TGCGCCAGCAGTGGCGTGGGGACAGGGAAGCAGTACTTC
>TRBJ1-2|TRBV6-5|.|TRBD1
CASSNDRVYGYTF
TGTGCCAGCAGCAACGACAGGGTATACGGCTACACCTTC
>TRBJ2-7|TRBV7-9|.|TRBD1
CASSYHRDRDPYEQYF
TGTGCCAGCAGCTACCACCGGGACAGGGACCCCTACGAGCAGTACTTC
>TRBJ1-2|TRBV7-9|.|TRBD1
CASSVVGQGVNGYTF
TGTGCCAGCAGCGTAGTGGGACAGGGGGTGAATGGCTACACCTTC
>TRBJ2-7|TRBV7-6|medium-sized|TRBD2
CASSLAAGGPFEQYF
TGTGCCAGCAGCTTAGCGGCGGGGGGGCCGTTCGAGCAGTACTTC
>TRBJ2-5|TRBV5-1|once|.
CASSVAQETQYF
TGCGCCAGCAGTGTAGCTCAAGAGACCCAGTACTTC
>TRBJ1-6|TRBV6-1|.|.
CASSEGSSYNSPLHF
TGTGCCAGCAGTGAAGGGAGCTCCTATAATTCACCCCTCCACTTT
>TRBJ2-5|TRBV29-1|.|.
CSVEGQQETQYF
TGCAGCGTTGAGGGACAACAAGAGACCCAGTACTTC
>TRBJ2-5|TRBV29-1|.|TRBD2
CSVLWAGGLGKTQYF
TGCAGCGTCCTCTGGGCGGGGGGGCTTGGGAAGACCCAGTACTTC
>TRBJ2-7|TRBV6-5|.|.
CASSYSATTAYEQYF
TGTGCCAGCAGTTACTCCGCGACTACAGCCTACGAGCAGTACTTC
>TRBJ2-3|TRBV6-1|.|TRBD2
CASGLALDTQYF
TGTGCCAGCGGACTAGCTTTAGATACGCAGTATTTT
>TRBJ1-6|TRBV5-3|once|.
CARSLVIPGSSPLHF
TGTGCCAGAAGCTTGGTTATTCCGGGATCCTCACCCCTCCACTTT
>TRBJ2-1|TRBV19|.|TRBD1
CASSIGAGGIDEQFF
TGTGCCAGTAGTATTGGAGCAGGGGGCATCGATGAGCAGTTCTTC
>TRBJ2-3|TRBV6-1|.|TRBD2
CASSEAQRGRTDTQYF
TGTGCCAGCAGTGAAGCCCAGCGGGGGCGCACAGATACGCAGTATTTT
>TRBJ2-6|TRBV18|.|.
CASSPPALSSGANVLTF
TGTGCCAGCTCACCACCGGCCTTATCCTCTGGGGCCAACGTCCTGACTTTC
>TRBJ1-1|TRBV7-6|once|.
CASSLGGGRTEAFF
TGTGCCAGCAGCTTAGGAGGGGGAAGGACTGAAGCTTTCTTT
>TRBJ2-3|TRBV7-2|.|.
CASSLLAGERDTQYF
TGTGCCAGCAGCTTATTGGCAGGGGAACGGGATACGCAGTATTTT
>TRBJ1-2|TRBV4-3|.|.
CASSQDLGQSYGYTF
TGCGCCAGCAGCCAAGATCTGGGGCAGAGCTATGGCTACACCTTC
>TRBJ1-1|TRBV27|.|TRBD1
CASSPPDRVTEAFF
TGTGCCAGCAGCCCACCCGACAGGGTCACTGAAGCTTTCTTT
>TRBJ2-7|TRBV27|.|.
CASSPGLNTGEQYF
TGTGCCAGCAGTCCGGGACTCAATACGGGGGAGCAGTACTTC